The next 21 T cell receptor beta chains were all read from a single sample in a study of shared clonotypes between healthy human individuals. Clones were sequenced by immunoSEQ multiplex PCR, and TCRdb holds only the in-frame ones, with some missing. The sample shows some 1 million clones, around 74% of them seen only once. Sequencing was performed on memory CD4+ T cells sorted from blood. Documented subset: CD45RA-negative fraction. The receptors derive from a man aged 18 to 30 in good health.

The chain has TRBV5-1 and TRBJ1-3; D uncertain. V was clipped by 3 bases and J by 8 bases, with 15 bases between them. Germline loops: CDR1 SGHRS, CDR2 YFSETQ. The CDR3 sequence is 14 residues long. CDR3 residues: CASSSPGPGDTIYF. The CDR3 DNA is TGCGCCAGCAGCTCACCGGGTCCCGGGGACACCATATATTTT.

This chain connects TRBV2 to TRBJ2-2, with 14 bases identical to TRBD2. CDR1 and CDR2 from the germline V gene are SNHLY and FYNNEI. CDR3 length: 17 amino acids. V lost 6 bases, J lost 3 bases, and 6 bases stayed unmatched. CDR3 protein: CASRGGTSGSYTGELFF. Written as DNA, the CDR3 is TGTGCCAGCAGAGGTGGGACTAGCGGGAGTTACACCGGGGAGCTGTTTTTT. The full variable domain, completed using reference TRBV2 and TRBJ2-2, is EPEVTQTPSHQVTQMGQEVILRCVPISNHLYFYWYRQILGQKVEFLVSFYNNEISEKSEIFDDQFSVERPDGSNFTLKIRSTKLEDSAMYFCASRGGTSGSYTGELFFGEGSRLTVL.

In its sample, this clone was seen many times. The genes are TRBV6-5 and TRBJ2-7; D may be TRBD2 (5 bases). Germline loops: CDR1 MNHEY, CDR2 SVGAGI. Trimming took 6 bases from V and 3 from J, leaving 12 bases between them. The CDR3 is 13 residues long. The CDR3 bases are TGTGCCAGCAGCTACGGACTGGACTACGAGCAGTACTTC. Translated, it gives CASSYGLDYEQYF.

The rearrangement links TRBV4-2 to TRBJ1-2; D possibly corresponds to TRBD1 (5 bases). Trimming shortened V by 3 bases and J by 3 bases, and 8 bases separated the two germline ends. The CDR3 runs 13 residues. CDR1 and CDR2 from the germline V gene are LGHNA and YNFKEQ. CDR3 sequence reads: CASSQGTDYGYTF. As DNA, the CDR3 is TGTGCCAGCAGCCAGGGGACGGACTATGGCTACACCTTC.

This clone was seen just once. This chain joins TRBV18 and TRBJ1-2; D perhaps matches TRBD1 (6 bases). Germline assignment: CDR1 KGHSH and CDR2 LQKENI. This CDR3 is 15 amino acids long. V lost 3 bases to trimming and J lost 2 bases, with 13 bases between them. This chain's CDR3 is CASSPLQGVNYGYTF. The CDR3 DNA reads as TGTGCCAGCTCACCCCTACAGGGAGTAAACTATGGCTACACCTTC.

V usage is TRBV5-4 and J usage is TRBJ2-3; TRBD1 agrees at 11 bases. CDR1 is SGHNT and CDR2 is YYREEE in the germline V gene (reference sequence). J gave up 4 bases and V 4 bases, and 11 bases lay outside the gene matches. There are 17 residues in the CDR3. The CDR3 reads CASSGQGAGGFPDTQYF. CDR3 coding DNA: TGTGCCAGCAGCGGACAGGGGGCGGGAGGTTTCCCAGATACGCAGTATTTT. The complete variable domain, with remaining parts taken from reference TRBV5-4 and TRBJ2-3, reads ETGVTQSPTHLIKTRGQQVTLRCSSQSGHNTVSWYQQALGQGPQFIFQYYREEENGRGNFPPRFSGLQFPNYSSELNVNALELDDSALYLCASSGQGAGGFPDTQYFGPGTRLTVL.

This clone occurred a few times. V and J are TRBV18 and TRBJ1-5; weak D call: TRBD1 (6 bases). Trimming cost V 2 bases and J 4 bases, with 12 bases left between them. Germline V CDR1 and CDR2: KGHSH, LQKENI. The CDR3 loop spans 15 amino acids. The CDR3: CASSPTATGNQPQHF. CDR3 in DNA: TGTGCCAGCTCACCAACAGCCACAGGGAATCAGCCCCAGCATTTT.

This clone was detected only once. This sequence joins TRBV9 and TRBJ1-3, with 7 bases fitting TRBD1. CDR1 SGDLS and CDR2 YYNGEE come from the germline V gene. The V segment lost 3 bases and the J segment 0 bases; nucleotides outside the gene matches: 6. CDR3 size: 16 residues. The CDR3 loop reads CASSAGQVASGNTIYF. CDR3 nucleotide sequence: TGTGCCAGCAGCGCCGGACAGGTAGCCTCTGGAAACACCATATATTTT.

The chain joins TRBV6-5 to TRBJ2-5, with D possibly TRBD2 on 5 matching bases. With the DNA end fitting TRBJ2-7 better, the J assignment may be wrong. From germline, CDR1 is MNHEY and CDR2 SVGAGI. The CDR3 is made up of 13 amino acids. This CDR3 reads CASSPGSPYEQYF. The CDR3, as DNA: TGTGCCAGCAGCCCGGGATCCCCCTACGAGCAGTACTTC.

Of note for this clone: The same CDR3 can be traced to other DNA sequences in this sample. The chain is built from TRBV7-2 and TRBJ1-3, with TRBD1 matching 7 bases. Losses at the gene ends were 5 bases for V and 2 bases for J; bases not matched to a gene: 6. The CDR3 is made up of 15 amino acids. Germline lookup yields CDR1 SGHTA and CDR2 FQGNSA. CDR3 in DNA: TGTGCCAGCAGCCTCCGGGGACAGACTGGAAACACCATATATTTT. Encoded protein: CASSLRGQTGNTIYF.

The chain recombines TRBV28 with TRBJ2-1; 9 nucleotides agree with TRBD2. From germline, CDR1 is MDHEN and CDR2 SYDVKM. The V and J ends lost 7 bases and 3 bases, in that order; junction bases with no gene match: 7. The CDR3 extends over 15 amino acids. The chain's CDR3 is CASISLAGSYNEQFF. CDR3 coding DNA: TGTGCCAGCATCTCTCTAGCGGGGAGCTACAATGAGCAGTTCTTC. Combining the CDR3 with reference TRBV28 and TRBJ2-1 gives the whole variable domain DVKVTQSSRYLVKRTGEKVFLECVQDMDHENMFWYRQDPGLGLRLIYFSYDVKMKEKGDIPEGYSVSREKKERFSLILESASTNQTSMYLCASISLAGSYNEQFFGPGTRLTVL.

This clone was found a few times. The chain carries TRBV4-3 and TRBJ1-5; TRBD1 might be the D (5 bases). The length of the CDR3 is 21 residues. Looked up from germline, CDR1 is LGHNA and CDR2 is YSLEER. Trimming took 0 bases from V and 6 from J, leaving 30 bases between them. The CDR3 nucleotides are TGCGCCAGCAGCCAAGATTATTATAAAGGGAAAAACTCAGGGACCTTTCAGCCCCAGCATTTT. Translation: CASSQDYYKGKNSGTFQPQHF.

This clone has at least ten counts. The chain couples TRBV18 to TRBJ1-5; TRBD1 matches at 9 bases. CDR1 and CDR2 (germline): KGHSH, LQKENI. CDR3 length: 13 amino acids. V shed 9 bases, J shed 7 bases, and the junction held 7 bases outside the gene matches. In DNA, the CDR3 is TGTGCCAGTACAGGGGGCCTTGGGCAGCCCCAGCATTTT. It yields the protein CASTGGLGQPQHF.

The rearrangement uses TRBV7-2 and TRBJ1-6, with D possibly matching TRBD1 (5 bases). The germline V and J ends were trimmed by 1 base and 10 bases, with 14 bases remaining between them. Germline V CDR1 and CDR2: SGHTA, FQGNSA. The length of the CDR3 is 15 residues. CDR3 loop: CASSLGTGNVSPLHF. The CDR3 nucleotides are TGTGCCAGCAGCTTAGGAACAGGAAATGTCTCACCCCTCCACTTT.

This clone was counted ten times or more. DNA of the CDR3: TGCAGCGTTGAAGAGGATAGGTATCAGCCCCAGCATTTT. Translated, it gives CSVEEDRYQPQHF. The chain couples TRBV29-1 to TRBJ1-5; D gene ambiguous. Trimming took off 0 bases at V and 5 bases at J, with 8 bases between the two ends. The CDR3 extends over 13 amino acids. CDR1 and CDR2 (germline): SQVTM, ANQGSEA.

On this clone itself: A much bigger clone sits one base away, suggesting this may be a read error. The chain couples TRBV11-2 to TRBJ2-7; no clear D. From germline, CDR1 is SGHAT and CDR2 FQNNGV. The CDR3 has 14 amino acids. Trimming cost V 4 bases and J 0 bases, with 10 bases left between them. The CDR3 region is CASSSDFTSYEQYF. CDR3 nucleotides: TGTGCCAGCAGCTCAGATTTTACCTCCTACGAGCAGTACTTC.

This chain links TRBV29-1 with TRBJ1-3; no reliable D call. Germline V gene sequence: CDR1 SQVTM, CDR2 ANQGSEA. The V and J ends lost 7 bases and 4 bases respectively, with 11 bases between them. This CDR3 spans 12 amino acids. This chain's CDR3 is CSALWSGNTIYF. The CDR3 DNA sequence: TGCAGCGCCCTGTGGTCCGGAAACACCATATATTTT.

This clone has just one count. V usage is TRBV7-2 and J usage is TRBJ2-5; D gene ambiguous. Trimming cost V 5 bases and J 6 bases, with 19 bases left between them. Germline V gives CDR1 SGHTA, CDR2 FQGNSA. This CDR3 comprises 15 residues. CDR3 in amino acids: CASSLDSGSQQTQYF. CDR3 bases: TGTGCCAGCAGCCTTGACTCGGGTAGCCAGCAGACCCAGTACTTC. The full variable domain, rest sourced from reference TRBV7-2 and TRBJ2-5, is GAGVSQSPSNKVTEKGKDVELRCDPISGHTALYWYRQSLGQGLEFLIYFQGNSAPDKSGLPSDRFSAERTGGSVSTLTIQRTQQEDSAVYLCASSLDSGSQQTQYFGPGTRLLVL.

The chain carries TRBV20-1 and TRBJ2-3, with D unresolved. Germline V gene sequence: CDR1 DFQATT, CDR2 SNEGSKA (reference sequence). CDR3 length: 11 residues. V was trimmed by 8 bases and J by 6 bases, leaving 12 bases between them. CDR3 in amino acids: CSSRPMDTQYF. The CDR3 DNA sequence: TGCAGTTCCCGTCCCATGGATACGCAGTATTTT.

The chain recombines TRBV29-1 with TRBJ1-2; 9 bases are a match to TRBD1. Germline loops: CDR1 SQVTM, CDR2 ANQGSEA. V was clipped by 6 bases and J by 7 bases; unmatched bases: 9. The CDR3 has 13 residues. The CDR3 nucleotides read TGCAGCGTCCCCGGACAGGGGTTTGCTGGCTACACCTTC. Encoded protein: CSVPGQGFAGYTF.

The chain joins TRBV30 to TRBJ1-2, with TRBD1 matching over 7 bases. The trim removed 0 bases at V and 0 bases at J, leaving 4 bases unmatched. Germline V gene sequence: CDR1 GTSNPN, CDR2 SVGIG (reference sequence). The CDR3 loop spans 15 amino acids. The CDR3, as DNA: TGTGCCTGGAGTGTGGGACAGAAAACTAACTATGGCTACACCTTC. Translating gives CAWSVGQKTNYGYTF.